This T cell receptor (beta chain) was identified during a study of vaccination effects on CD4 cells after COVID-19. This clone was counted between two and nine times. The target antigen is unknown. Germline CDR1 SGHNT, CDR2 YENEEA. The V gene lost 2 bases and the J gene lost 2 bases, with 3 bases spanning the gap. CDR3 length equals 12 residues. The ViraFEST assay expanded antigen-specific CD4+ T cells with viral peptide pools before sequencing. Upon completion of roughly ten days in culture, CD4+ T cells were isolated. It was between March and December 2020 that the person had a SARS-CoV-2 infection confirmed by PCR. Generated by immunoSEQ multiplex PCR, the TCRdb table keeps only in-frame clones and is missing some. This sample has 20,000 to 30,000 clones, with about 72% found just once.

The starting material was CD4+ T cells from PBMCs cultured with SARS-CoV-2 spike peptides, obtained before COVID-19 vaccination. The receptor was derived from a human donor who had a prior SARS-CoV-2 infection. The rearrangement uses TRBV11-3 and TRBJ1-2, with D unresolved. CDR3 sequence reads: CASSLLNYGYTF. The CDR3 region has the DNA TGTGCCAGCAGCTTATTGAACTATGGCTACACCTTC.